The rows below give T cell receptor beta chains drawn from one sample of a study of control samples from healthy donors and cancer patients. The table came from immunoSEQ multiplex PCR; TCRdb's copy has only in-frame clones and leaves some out. In the table there are roughly 54,000 clones, around 95% of which are singletons. Sample: blood. These receptors came from a woman aged 25 to 45 in good health. Each CDR3 is given with its conserved first and last residue. The order of the fields is V gene, clone size, D gene, J gene, CDR3 protein, CDR3 DNA. A D gene is named only where the DNA matches it firmly. Only some rows state a clone size, as once, few, many or a class for expanded clones.

V gene: TRBV11-2; clone size: NA; D gene: NA; J gene: TRBJ1-1; CDR3 protein: CASSLEPGVTEAFF; CDR3 DNA: TGTGCCAGCAGCTTAGAGCCAGGGGTCACTGAAGCTTTCTTT
V gene: TRBV5-5; clone size: NA; D gene: NA; J gene: TRBJ2-6; CDR3 protein: CASSTTVTNSGANVLTF; CDR3 DNA: TGTGCCAGCAGCACAACAGTCACTAACTCTGGGGCCAACGTCCTGACTTTC
V gene: TRBV12-5; clone size: NA; D gene: TRBD2; J gene: TRBJ2-7; CDR3 protein: CAGRRAGAFYEQYF; CDR3 DNA: TGTGCTGGGAGAAGAGCGGGAGCGTTCTACGAGCAGTACTTC
V gene: TRBV27; clone size: NA; D gene: NA; J gene: TRBJ2-1; CDR3 protein: CASRSGGAYNEQFF; CDR3 DNA: TGTGCCAGCAGGTCGGGGGGCGCGTACAATGAGCAGTTCTTC
V gene: TRBV11-2; clone size: NA; D gene: NA; J gene: TRBJ1-1; CDR3 protein: CATLKENTNTEAFF; CDR3 DNA: TGTGCCACCCTGAAAGAAAACACGAACACTGAAGCTTTCTTT
V gene: TRBV28; clone size: NA; D gene: TRBD2; J gene: TRBJ2-1; CDR3 protein: CATRLAGEYNEQFF; CDR3 DNA: TGTGCCACCCGACTAGCGGGGGAATACAATGAGCAGTTCTTC
V gene: TRBV27; clone size: NA; D gene: TRBD2; J gene: TRBJ2-7; CDR3 protein: CASSLSSREGTYEQYF; CDR3 DNA: TGTGCCAGCAGTTTATCCTCCAGGGAGGGGACCTACGAGCAGTACTTC
V gene: TRBV13; clone size: NA; D gene: NA; J gene: TRBJ2-7; CDR3 protein: CASSLLAEPYEQYF; CDR3 DNA: TGTGCCAGCAGCTTATTGGCGGAACCTTACGAGCAGTACTTC
V gene: TRBV2; clone size: NA; D gene: NA; J gene: TRBJ2-1; CDR3 protein: CASSGYLLDEQFF; CDR3 DNA: TGTGCCAGCAGTGGCTATTTGTTGGATGAGCAGTTCTTC
V gene: TRBV19; clone size: NA; D gene: NA; J gene: TRBJ1-4; CDR3 protein: CASSIGAGEKLFF; CDR3 DNA: TGTGCCAGTAGTATCGGGGCGGGAGAAAAACTGTTTTTT
V gene: TRBV4-2; clone size: NA; D gene: NA; J gene: TRBJ1-5; CDR3 protein: CASSQDREVRQPQHF; CDR3 DNA: TGTGCCAGCAGCCAAGACAGGGAGGTAAGGCAGCCCCAGCATTTT
V gene: TRBV7-9; clone size: NA; D gene: NA; J gene: TRBJ2-3; CDR3 protein: CASSLGSGSSSTDTQYF; CDR3 DNA: TGTGCCAGCAGCTTAGGATCGGGGTCCTCTAGCACAGATACGCAGTATTTT
V gene: TRBV4-1; clone size: NA; D gene: NA; J gene: TRBJ1-1; CDR3 protein: CASSPRTGATEAFF; CDR3 DNA: TGCGCCAGCAGCCCCCGAACGGGGGCTACTGAAGCTTTCTTT
V gene: TRBV6-5; clone size: NA; D gene: NA; J gene: TRBJ1-3; CDR3 protein: CASSHSSGKSGNTIYF; CDR3 DNA: TGTGCCAGCAGTCACTCGTCGGGGAAATCTGGAAACACCATATATTTT
V gene: TRBV10-1; clone size: NA; D gene: NA; J gene: TRBJ2-1; CDR3 protein: CASSESTNLDEQFF; CDR3 DNA: TGCGCCAGCAGTGAGTCGACTAACCTGGATGAGCAGTTCTTC
V gene: TRBV5-1; clone size: NA; D gene: TRBD1; J gene: TRBJ2-5; CDR3 protein: CASSSGGQETQYF; CDR3 DNA: TGCGCCAGCAGCTCAGGGGGCCAAGAGACCCAGTACTTC
V gene: TRBV5-6; clone size: NA; D gene: TRBD2; J gene: TRBJ2-7; CDR3 protein: CASSLSLAAYEQYF; CDR3 DNA: TGTGCCAGCAGCTTGAGCCTAGCGGCCTACGAGCAGTACTTC
V gene: TRBV5-1; clone size: NA; D gene: NA; J gene: TRBJ2-7; CDR3 protein: CASSEITGSSYEQYF; CDR3 DNA: TGCGCCAGCAGCGAGATTACAGGATCGTCCTACGAGCAGTACTTC
V gene: TRBV2; clone size: NA; D gene: NA; J gene: TRBJ1-2; CDR3 protein: CASSESGGSNYGYTF; CDR3 DNA: TGTGCCAGCAGTGAAAGTGGTGGCAGTAACTATGGCTACACCTTC
V gene: TRBV3-1/TRBV3-2; clone size: NA; D gene: NA; J gene: TRBJ1-1; CDR3 protein: CASSQDLGAWTEAFF; CDR3 DNA: TGTGCCAGCAGCCAAGATTTAGGGGCTTGGACTGAAGCTTTCTTT
V gene: TRBV6-1; clone size: few; D gene: NA; J gene: TRBJ2-6; CDR3 protein: CASSEDNSGANVLTF; CDR3 DNA: TGTGCCAGCAGTGAAGACAACTCTGGGGCCAACGTCCTGACTTTC
V gene: TRBV9; clone size: NA; D gene: TRBD2; J gene: TRBJ2-7; CDR3 protein: CASSTGTSGVYEQYF; CDR3 DNA: TGTGCCAGCAGCACTGGGACTAGCGGCGTCTACGAGCAGTACTTC
V gene: TRBV27; clone size: NA; D gene: NA; J gene: TRBJ1-1; CDR3 protein: CASSLGGGNTEAFF; CDR3 DNA: TGTGCCAGCAGTCTGGGAGGTGGTAACACTGAAGCTTTCTTT
V gene: TRBV28; clone size: NA; D gene: NA; J gene: TRBJ2-7; CDR3 protein: CASSFWRTKSYEQYF; CDR3 DNA: TGTGCCAGCAGTTTTTGGCGGACTAAGTCCTACGAGCAGTACTTC
V gene: TRBV12-3/TRBV12-4; clone size: once; D gene: TRBD2; J gene: TRBJ2-5; CDR3 protein: CASSRLAEETQYF; CDR3 DNA: TGTGCCAGCAGCAGGCTAGCGGAAGAGACCCAGTACTTC
V gene: TRBV6-5; clone size: NA; D gene: NA; J gene: TRBJ2-7; CDR3 protein: CASSDSFSYEQYF; CDR3 DNA: TGTGCCAGCAGTGACTCGTTCTCCTACGAGCAGTACTTC
V gene: TRBV7-9; clone size: NA; D gene: NA; J gene: TRBJ1-4; CDR3 protein: CASSLQGIEKLFF; CDR3 DNA: TGTGCCAGCAGCCTTCAGGGGATTGAAAAACTGTTTTTT
V gene: TRBV5-1; clone size: NA; D gene: TRBD1; J gene: TRBJ2-7; CDR3 protein: CASSSRTGGGEQYF; CDR3 DNA: TGCGCCAGCAGCTCTCGGACAGGGGGCGGCGAGCAGTACTTC
V gene: TRBV5-5; clone size: NA; D gene: NA; J gene: TRBJ2-6; CDR3 protein: CASSLEPSGANVLTF; CDR3 DNA: TGTGCCAGCAGCTTGGAACCCTCTGGGGCCAACGTCCTGACTTTC
V gene: TRBV19; clone size: NA; D gene: TRBD2; J gene: TRBJ2-7; CDR3 protein: CASSTLTSGSYEQYF; CDR3 DNA: TGTGCCAGTAGTACCTTGACTAGCGGGAGTTACGAGCAGTACTTC
V gene: TRBV28; clone size: NA; D gene: NA; J gene: TRBJ1-3; CDR3 protein: CASSLGVGVGNTIYF; CDR3 DNA: TGTGCCAGCAGTTTGGGAGTTGGGGTGGGAAACACCATATATTTT
V gene: TRBV21-1; clone size: NA; D gene: NA; J gene: TRBJ2-1; CDR3 protein: CASSKEREGGYNEQFF; CDR3 DNA: TGTGCCAGCAGCAAAGAGCGGGAGGGCGGGTACAATGAGCAGTTCTTC
V gene: TRBV7-3; clone size: NA; D gene: NA; J gene: TRBJ2-1; CDR3 protein: CASSMTSSEQFF; CDR3 DNA: TGTGCCAGCAGCATGACTAGTAGTGAGCAGTTCTTC
V gene: TRBV5-1; clone size: NA; D gene: NA; J gene: TRBJ2-3; CDR3 protein: CASSLVGGGVSTDTQYF; CDR3 DNA: TGCGCCAGCAGCTTGGTTGGAGGAGGGGTTTCAACAGATACGCAGTATTTT
V gene: TRBV7-3; clone size: NA; D gene: TRBD2; J gene: TRBJ2-1; CDR3 protein: CASSPGTSGRSSYNEQFF; CDR3 DNA: TGTGCCAGCAGCCCGGGGACTAGCGGGAGGAGCTCCTACAATGAGCAGTTCTTC
V gene: TRBV27; clone size: NA; D gene: NA; J gene: TRBJ2-7; CDR3 protein: CASSSGHSYEQYF; CDR3 DNA: TGTGCCAGCAGTTCCGGGCACTCCTACGAGCAGTACTTC
V gene: TRBV6-5; clone size: few; D gene: NA; J gene: TRBJ1-2; CDR3 protein: CASSYGTPNYGYTF; CDR3 DNA: TGTGCCAGCAGTTACGGGACACCCAACTATGGCTACACCTTC
V gene: TRBV5-1; clone size: NA; D gene: NA; J gene: TRBJ1-1; CDR3 protein: CASSLTLGGQPGAFF; CDR3 DNA: TGCGCCAGCAGCTTGACCCTGGGGGGGCAACCGGGAGCTTTCTTT
V gene: TRBV30; clone size: NA; D gene: NA; J gene: TRBJ1-2; CDR3 protein: CAWSVRLGDYTF; CDR3 DNA: TGTGCCTGGAGTGTACGTCTAGGGGACTACACCTTC
V gene: TRBV7-9; clone size: NA; D gene: NA; J gene: TRBJ2-7; CDR3 protein: CASTSGVYEQYF; CDR3 DNA: TGTGCCAGCACAAGTGGGGTCTACGAGCAGTACTTC
V gene: TRBV5-5; clone size: NA; D gene: NA; J gene: TRBJ2-3; CDR3 protein: CASSLGDSADTQYF; CDR3 DNA: TGTGCCAGCAGCTTGGGCGACAGTGCAGATACGCAGTATTTT
V gene: TRBV19; clone size: NA; D gene: TRBD1; J gene: TRBJ1-2; CDR3 protein: CASNDRVGGYTF; CDR3 DNA: TGTGCCAGTAACGACAGGGTCGGGGGCTACACCTTC
V gene: TRBV2; clone size: NA; D gene: TRBD1; J gene: TRBJ1-2; CDR3 protein: CATKQGNYGYTF; CDR3 DNA: TGTGCCACAAAACAGGGGAACTATGGCTACACCTTC
V gene: TRBV19; clone size: NA; D gene: NA; J gene: TRBJ2-1; CDR3 protein: CASSPTQGYEQFF; CDR3 DNA: TGTGCCAGTAGTCCGACTCAAGGGTATGAGCAGTTCTTC
V gene: TRBV11-2; clone size: NA; D gene: NA; J gene: TRBJ2-5; CDR3 protein: CASSPGHQETQYF; CDR3 DNA: TGTGCCAGCAGTCCGGGCCACCAAGAGACCCAGTACTTC
V gene: TRBV27; clone size: NA; D gene: TRBD2; J gene: TRBJ2-2; CDR3 protein: CASSTRLASNTGELFF; CDR3 DNA: TGTGCCAGCAGCACCAGACTAGCGTCGAACACCGGGGAGCTGTTTTTT
V gene: TRBV28; clone size: NA; D gene: NA; J gene: TRBJ1-2; CDR3 protein: CASSLGPGYDGYTF; CDR3 DNA: TGTGCCAGCAGTTTGGGACCGGGGTACGATGGCTACACCTTC
V gene: TRBV5-1; clone size: NA; D gene: TRBD2; J gene: TRBJ2-2; CDR3 protein: CASSPGLAANTGELFF; CDR3 DNA: TGCGCCAGCAGCCCTGGACTAGCGGCGAACACCGGGGAGCTGTTTTTT
V gene: TRBV21-1; clone size: NA; D gene: NA; J gene: TRBJ2-1; CDR3 protein: CAKDRGSYNEQFF; CDR3 DNA: TGTGCCAAGGACAGGGGCTCCTACAATGAGCAGTTCTTC
V gene: TRBV6-6; clone size: NA; D gene: TRBD2; J gene: TRBJ2-1; CDR3 protein: CASSQPPNSGRRTYNEQFF; CDR3 DNA: TGTGCCAGCAGTCAACCCCCTAATAGCGGGAGGAGGACCTACAATGAGCAGTTCTTC
V gene: TRBV28; clone size: NA; D gene: NA; J gene: TRBJ1-1; CDR3 protein: CASRTSQEAFF; CDR3 DNA: TGTGCCAGCAGGACAAGTCAGGAAGCTTTCTTT
V gene: TRBV7-6; clone size: NA; D gene: NA; J gene: TRBJ2-5; CDR3 protein: CASSLEAKRSETQYF; CDR3 DNA: TGTGCCAGCAGCTTAGAAGCCAAGCGATCAGAGACCCAGTACTTC
V gene: TRBV10-3; clone size: NA; D gene: NA; J gene: TRBJ2-3; CDR3 protein: CAISEVGDTQYF; CDR3 DNA: TGTGCCATCAGTGAGGTCGGAGATACGCAGTATTTT
V gene: TRBV27; clone size: NA; D gene: NA; J gene: TRBJ2-1; CDR3 protein: CASSLTTLAAGGQQFF; CDR3 DNA: TGTGCCAGCAGTTTAACCACTCTGGCCGCAGGTGGACAGCAGTTCTTC
V gene: TRBV29-1; clone size: once; D gene: NA; J gene: TRBJ1-1; CDR3 protein: CSVFNPGTEAFF; CDR3 DNA: TGCAGCGTTTTTAACCCCGGGACGGAAGCTTTCTTT
V gene: TRBV27; clone size: NA; D gene: NA; J gene: TRBJ1-1; CDR3 protein: CASSWGAGTEAFF; CDR3 DNA: TGTGCCAGCAGTTGGGGGGCAGGAACTGAAGCTTTCTTT